One sample yielded the 9 T cell receptor beta chains listed below, sequenced in a study of CD8 T cells in Susac syndrome (dated by TCRdb to about 2019). The library was built by means of the immunoSEQ multiplex PCR assay. RNA was extracted with the RNeasy kit and roughly 0.5 to 1 ug was reverse transcribed using random hexamers. TCRdb reworked the public reads: Q25 trimming with fastp, MiXCR clone assembly, productive beta chains retained. Entries are consolidated by CDR3 protein sequence, retaining the most common genes and DNA. This sample gives under 200,000 distinct CDR3 sequences in total; 85% to 95% of them show up just once. The top ten hold less than 0.2% of the sample. The sequenced sample was CD8+ T cells from PBMCs. The source of these receptors is a human donor with multiple sclerosis.

The chain links TRBV5-1 to TRBJ1-6; D not certain. This CDR3 is 16 amino acids long. The germline CDR1 and CDR2 sequences are SGHRS and YFSETQ. The V gene lost 4 bases and the J gene lost 7 bases, with 18 bases spanning the gap. Written as DNA, the CDR3 is TGCGCCAGCAGCCCGGCCCTTTACCCCCAGAATTCACCCCTCCACTTT. It specifies CASSPALYPQNSPLHF.

This clonotype was detected only once. The chain recombines TRBV28 with TRBJ1-1, with TRBD1 identical over 7 bases. Germline V gene lookup returns CDR1 MDHEN and CDR2 SYDVKM. The CDR3 is 14 amino acids. V lost 7 bases and J lost 1; bases outside the gene matches: 6. CDR3 amino acids: CASIHRGTNTEAFF. In DNA, the CDR3 is TGTGCCAGCATCCACAGGGGCACGAACACTGAAGCTTTCTTT.

The J gene is TRBJ2-7, the V gene TRBV20-1, with 11 bases aligning to TRBD2. The J segment lost 3 bases and the V segment lost 4 bases, leaving 5 bases of the junction unmatched. The CDR3 covers 14 residues. Germline values: CDR1 DFQATT, CDR2 SNEGSKA (reference sequence). The CDR3 coding sequence is TGCAGTGCTATAGCGGGAGGGGAGAGCTACGAGCAGTACTTC. This sequence encodes CSAIAGGESYEQYF.

The chain joins TRBV29-1 to TRBJ2-1; D is perhaps TRBD1 or TRBD2 (5 bases each). Germline lookup yields CDR1 SQVTM and CDR2 ANQGSEA. The CDR3 loop spans 12 amino acids. Trimming pared 7 bases from V and 6 bases from J, leaving 13 bases between. The CDR3 loop reads CSAREGANEQFF. In DNA, the CDR3 is TGCAGCGCCCGGGAAGGGGCCAATGAGCAGTTCTTC.

V and J are TRBV5-1 and TRBJ2-3, with TRBD1 identical over 7 bases. This CDR3 has 14 residues. The ends lost 9 bases at V and 2 bases at J; junction bases unmatched: 9. CDR1 is SGHRS and CDR2 is YFSETQ in the germline V gene. CDR3: CATRGTSDTDTQYF. In DNA, the CDR3 is TGCGCCACCAGGGGGACATCCGACACAGATACGCAGTATTTT.

This clonotype was detected only once. The chain has TRBV2 and TRBJ2-5; no clear D gene. V shed 3 bases and J shed 5 bases, with 10 bases lying between them. CDR1 is SNHLY and CDR2 is FYNNEI in the germline V gene. The CDR3 spans 13 residues. CDR3: CASSDFGPETQYF. The CDR3 DNA sequence: TGTGCCAGCAGTGATTTTGGACCCGAGACCCAGTACTTC.

The chain recombines TRBV25-1 with TRBJ2-7; D unresolved. Per germline, CDR1 MGHDK and CDR2 SYGVNS. Deletions cut 2 bases from V and 6 bases from J, with 8 bases between. The CDR3 covers 12 residues. CDR3 amino acids: CASSEGDGEQYF. The DNA of the CDR3 is TGTGCCAGCAGTGAAGGGGATGGCGAGCAGTACTTC.

The J gene is TRBJ1-5, the V gene TRBV12-3 or TRBV12-4, with D maybe TRBD1 (5 bases). The CDR3 contains 14 residues. V lost 3 bases, J lost 5 bases, and 11 bases lay in between. The CDR3 DNA reads as TGTGCCAGCAGTTTTGACGGGACTTATCAGCCCCAGCATTTT. Its protein is CASSFDGTYQPQHF.

This chain links TRBV11-2 with TRBJ2-7; D gene unclear. Trimming took 0 bases from V and 2 from J, leaving 8 bases between them. The germline V gene has CDR1 SGHAT and CDR2 FQNNGV. The CDR3 length is 14 residues. The CDR3 DNA reads as TGTGCCAGCAGCTTAGAGGCCGGTACCTACGAGCAGTACTTC. This codes for CASSLEAGTYEQYF. Combining the CDR3 with reference TRBV11-2 and TRBJ2-7 gives the whole variable domain EAGVAQSPRYKIIEKRQSVAFWCNPISGHATLYWYQQILGQGPKLLIQFQNNGVVDDSQLPKDRFSAERLKGVDSTLKIQPAKLEDSAVYLCASSLEAGTYEQYFGPGTRLTVT.